The T cell receptor (beta chain) described here comes from a study of Tregs in tolerant kidney transplant recipients. Study-level points and caveats: Expanding Tregs on activated donor B cells appeared to best identify donor-specific TCRbeta clones. Findings come from small patient numbers and require larger validation.

Clones were read by immunoSEQ multiplex PCR, and TCRdb kept only the in-frame ones, dropping some. The sample consists of 85,000 to 95,000 clones, around nine tenths of them appearing once. To note about this clone: Antigen specificity is unknown.

Germline V gene data show CDR1 as SEHNR and CDR2 as FQNEAQ (reference sequence). This CDR3 is built from 15 residues. The V end lost 5 bases, the J end lost 5 bases, and 17 bases lay between the germline ends. Thawed PBMCs were FACS-sorted into unstimulated CD4+CD25+CD127- regulatory T cells, CD4+CD25- non-regulatory cells, CD4 and CD8 cells. Material for sequencing was CD8+ T cells from blood. The receptor comes from a human donor in good health. This sequence joins TRBV7-9 and TRBJ2-3; D might be TRBD1 or TRBD2, each matching 5 bases. For the CDR3, the DNA is TGTGCCAGCAGCCCCCTCCGGGACCTCTTAGATACGCAGTATTTT. Its translation is CASSPLRDLLDTQYF.